The rows below give T cell receptor beta chains drawn from one sample of a study of early stage breast cancer tumors. Only in-frame clones appear in the TCRdb table, and some are missing; sequencing was by immunoSEQ multiplex PCR. The sample carries some 10,000 clones, 64% recorded once. The sequenced sample consisted of breast tumor tissue. Receptors originate from a person between 55 and 69 years old with breast cancer. The CDR3 runs from the conserved cysteine through the conserved F or W. The D gene is left open where the match is weak. Clone size is not always given. Where it is, it says once, few, many or a class for expanded clones.

v_call,j_call,cdr3_length,d_call,clone_size,cdr3_aa,cdr3_nt
TRBV2,TRBJ1-6,17,NA,NA,CASSERAGGRDNSPLHF,TGTGCCAGCAGTGAAAGGGCTGGGGGACGGGATAATTCACCCCTCCACTTT
TRBV9,TRBJ1-1,15,TRBD1,once,CASSAGDRRDTEAFF,TGTGCCAGCAGCGCAGGGGACAGGCGGGACACTGAAGCTTTCTTT
TRBV5-1,TRBJ2-7,15,TRBD2,NA,CASSPGTSGRGEQYF,TGCGCCAGCAGTCCAGGGACTAGCGGGAGGGGAGAGCAGTACTTC
TRBV21-1,TRBJ2-5,16,NA,NA,CASSPRGGTSQETQYF,TGTGCCAGCAGCCCCCGGGGCGGGACCTCACAAGAGACCCAGTACTTC
TRBV7-9,TRBJ2-7,15,NA,medium-sized,CASSSRLGPVYEQYF,TGTGCCAGCAGCTCCCGACTAGGGCCGGTATACGAGCAGTACTTC
TRBV18,TRBJ2-7,13,TRBD2,NA,CASSSGGRDEQYF,TGTGCCAGCTCGTCTGGGGGGAGGGACGAGCAGTACTTC
TRBV7-2,TRBJ1-1,14,NA,NA,CASSLARENTEAFF,TGTGCCAGCAGCCTAGCCCGGGAGAACACTGAAGCTTTCTTT
TRBV5-4,TRBJ2-3,15,NA,NA,CASSLPHTGIGTQYF,TGTGCCAGCAGCTTACCCCATACAGGGATAGGTACGCAGTATTTT
TRBV6-1,TRBJ1-1,14,TRBD1,few,CASMDRGLNTEAFF,TGTGCCAGCATGGACAGGGGGCTGAACACTGAAGCTTTCTTT
TRBV9,TRBJ2-2,13,NA,medium-sized,CASSVSFSGELFF,TGTGCCAGCAGCGTATCCTTTTCCGGGGAGCTGTTTTTT
TRBV29-1,TRBJ1-2,14,TRBD1,NA,CSVDGTGGFYGYTF,TGCAGCGTTGATGGGACAGGGGGATTCTATGGCTACACCTTC
TRBV5-4,TRBJ1-2,14,NA,NA,CASSLAVEGGGYTF,TGTGCCAGCAGCTTGGCGGTCGAGGGGGGTGGCTACACCTTC
TRBV5-1,TRBJ2-6,19,TRBD1,NA,CASSLAPGQGKYGANVLTF,TGCGCCAGCAGCTTGGCTCCGGGACAGGGGAAGTATGGGGCCAACGTCCTGACTTTC
TRBV5-1,TRBJ1-3,16,NA,NA,CASSLDWTDSGNTIYF,TGCGCCAGCAGCTTGGACTGGACGGACTCTGGAAACACCATATATTTT
TRBV11-2,TRBJ2-3,17,TRBD2,NA,CASSSGTSGGAADTQYF,TGTGCCAGCAGCTCCGGGACTAGCGGGGGGGCGGCAGATACGCAGTATTTT
TRBV7-9,TRBJ1-1,11,NA,NA,CASRGAGEAFF,TGTGCCAGCAGGGGAGCGGGTGAAGCTTTCTTT
TRBV19,TRBJ2-3,14,TRBD2,NA,CASSRGGSTNTQYF,TGTGCCAGTAGTCGGGGGGGGAGCACAAATACGCAGTATTTT
TRBV7-3,TRBJ2-7,16,TRBD1,NA,CASSSGTGGGFYEQYF,TGTGCCAGCAGCTCAGGGACAGGAGGCGGATTCTACGAGCAGTACTTC
TRBV15,TRBJ1-4,13,NA,NA,CATSRDRGTKLFF,TGTGCCACCAGCAGAGATAGGGGGACTAAACTGTTTTTT
TRBV6-5,TRBJ2-7,14,TRBD1,once,CATGSGQGVNEQYF,TGTGCCACCGGTTCAGGACAGGGGGTCAACGAGCAGTACTTC
TRBV2,TRBJ2-5,12,NA,NA,CASGGFRETQYF,TGTGCCAGTGGTGGGTTCCGGGAGACCCAGTACTTC
TRBV30,TRBJ1-2,13,NA,NA,CAWDLQARYGYTF,TGTGCCTGGGATCTACAGGCCCGGTATGGCTACACCTTC